The T cell receptor (beta chain) under discussion was sequenced for a study of Ad26.COV2.S vaccination and SARS-CoV-2 variants. Study results and caveats: Comparability of non-spike TCR breadth was observed across vaccine and placebo recipients.

As to this clone: The antigen remains undetermined. Other DNA sequences in this sample translate to the same CDR3.

Only in-frame clones appear in the TCRdb table, and some are missing; sequencing was by immunoSEQ multiplex PCR. The sample has some 390,000 clones; about 89% are singletons. The CDR3 contains 10 residues. The V end lost 9 bases, the J end lost 5 bases, and 7 bases lay between the germline ends. Germline V gene sequence: CDR1 MDHEN, CDR2 SYDVKM. The treatment here: 15 to 20 received Ad26.COV2.S at low or high dose, single or two shots; roughly five received placebo; per-sample allocation not given. On day 63 after the first injection, vaccine and placebo recipients gave samples. This clonotype originated in a person between 18 and 65 years old who received the Ad26.COV2.S COVID-19 vaccine or a placebo. J is TRBJ2-5 and V is TRBV28; tentative D call: TRBD2 (5 bases). The specimen comprised peripheral blood, sampled in a trial of Ad26.COV2.S vaccine versus placebo. CDR3 residues: CASRGETQYF. CDR3 in DNA: TGTGCCAGTCGGGGTGAGACCCAGTACTTC.